These T cell receptor beta chains were read from a single sample in a study of CD8+ T cells in alopecia areata. Produced via immunoSEQ multiplex PCR; TCRdb's table is partial and in-frame only. The data contain 130,000 to 150,000 clones, around two thirds of them singletons. Sequences were obtained from CD8+ T cells sorted from blood. The receptor source for this set is a human donor in good health. Both conserved end residues are part of each CDR3. The order of the fields is clone size, D gene, J gene, V gene, CDR3 protein, CDR3 DNA. The D gene is left open where the match is weak. Size is stated for part of the rows, as once, few or many counts, or as a class when the clone is expanded.

few,NA,TRBJ2-3,TRBV28,CANSDTSTDTQYF,TGTGCCAACTCGGACACTAGCACAGATACGCAGTATTTT
few,TRBD2,TRBJ2-7,TRBV7-8,CASSLGGLAGSTYEQYF,TGTGCCAGCAGCTTAGGGGGCCTAGCGGGGTCAACCTACGAGCAGTACTTC
few,NA,TRBJ1-4,TRBV5-1,CASSGNAPGHHGVFF,TGCGCCAGCAGCGGTAACGCGCCGGGCCACCATGGGGTGTTTTTT
NA,NA,TRBJ1-1,TRBV4-1,CASSQARQVSTEAFF,TGCGCCAGCAGCCAAGCTCGACAGGTATCCACTGAAGCTTTCTTT
NA,NA,TRBJ2-2,TRBV14,CASSPDRSSGELFF,TGTGCCAGCAGCCCCGACAGAAGTTCCGGGGAGCTGTTTTTT
NA,TRBD1,TRBJ1-5,TRBV30,CAWRQGANQPQHF,TGTGCCTGGAGACAGGGGGCTAATCAGCCCCAGCATTTT
once,NA,TRBJ1-1,TRBV27,CASSRNFGANEAFF,TGTGCCAGCAGCCGAAATTTCGGGGCTAATGAAGCTTTCTTT
NA,NA,TRBJ1-5,TRBV6-5,CASSYSPPPQHF,TGTGCCAGCAGTTACTCTCCGCCGCCCCAGCATTTT
few,NA,TRBJ2-1,TRBV6-5,CASRGPRNEQFF,TGTGCCAGCAGGGGCCCACGGAATGAGCAGTTCTTC
NA,TRBD1,TRBJ2-6,TRBV10-3,CAIGIGGTGANVLTF,TGTGCCATTGGGATAGGGGGCACTGGGGCCAACGTCCTGACTTTC
NA,NA,TRBJ2-3,TRBV10-2,CASSEPDRANTDTQYF,TGCGCCAGCAGTGAGCCCGACCGGGCCAATACAGATACGCAGTATTTT
NA,TRBD2,TRBJ2-1,TRBV7-9,CASYTSASYNEQFF,TGTGCCAGTTACACTAGCGCCTCCTACAATGAGCAGTTCTTC
NA,NA,TRBJ1-1,TRBV6-6,CASSYSDNTEAFF,TGTGCCAGCAGTTACTCTGACAACACTGAAGCTTTCTTT
NA,NA,TRBJ1-5,TRBV19,CASTSGSQPQHF,TGTGCCAGTACATCGGGGTCCCAGCCCCAGCATTTT
few,NA,TRBJ1-5,TRBV30,CAWSPGGSNQPQHF,TGTGCCTGGAGTCCGGGCGGTAGCAATCAGCCCCAGCATTTT
NA,TRBD1,TRBJ2-7,TRBV29-1,CSVRLQGPPLYEQYF,TGCAGCGTTCGACTACAGGGGCCTCCCCTCTACGAGCAGTACTTC
NA,NA,TRBJ2-5,TRBV29-1,CSVEAETQYF,TGCAGCGTTGAGGCGGAGACCCAGTACTTC
NA,NA,TRBJ1-1,TRBV2,CASSEATRGRRNTEAFF,TGTGCCAGCAGTGAAGCCACGAGAGGGCGGAGGAACACTGAAGCTTTCTTT
few,NA,TRBJ1-1,TRBV4-1,CASSRGQGKRTEAFF,TGCGCCAGCAGCCGTGGTCAGGGAAAAAGGACTGAAGCTTTCTTT
NA,NA,TRBJ2-1,TRBV19,CASSIKGPRNEQFF,TGTGCCAGTAGTATTAAAGGGCCCCGGAATGAGCAGTTCTTC
NA,TRBD1,TRBJ2-7,TRBV2,CASSDLGTGVYEQYF,TGTGCCAGCAGTGACCTAGGGACAGGGGTCTACGAGCAGTACTTC
NA,NA,TRBJ1-1,TRBV29-1,CSVNRNTEAFF,TGCAGCGTGAACAGGAACACTGAAGCTTTCTTT
once,NA,TRBJ2-7,TRBV6-5,CASRGEESGEQYF,TGTGCCAGCCGTGGGGAAGAATCAGGAGAGCAGTACTTC
NA,NA,TRBJ1-1,TRBV10-2,CASREGPNTEAFF,TGCGCCAGCAGGGAGGGGCCTAACACTGAAGCTTTCTTT
NA,NA,TRBJ2-7,TRBV5-1,CASSQRQGRRDEQYF,TGCGCCAGCAGCCAACGACAGGGTAGGAGGGACGAGCAGTACTTC
NA,NA,TRBJ2-1,TRBV29-1,CSSLGAVHNEQFF,TGCAGCTCCCTGGGCGCCGTACACAATGAGCAGTTCTTC